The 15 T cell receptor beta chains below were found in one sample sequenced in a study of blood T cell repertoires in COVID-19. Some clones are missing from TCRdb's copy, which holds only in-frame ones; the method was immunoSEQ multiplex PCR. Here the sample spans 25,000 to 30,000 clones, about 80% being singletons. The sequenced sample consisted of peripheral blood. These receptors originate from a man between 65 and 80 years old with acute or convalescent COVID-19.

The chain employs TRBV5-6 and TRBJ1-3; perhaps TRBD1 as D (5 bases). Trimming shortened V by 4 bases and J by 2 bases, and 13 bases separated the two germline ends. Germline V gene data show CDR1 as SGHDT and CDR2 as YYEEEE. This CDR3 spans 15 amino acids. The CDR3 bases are TGTGCCAGCAGCCGTACAGGCTCAGCTGGAAACACCATATATTTT. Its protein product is CASSRTGSAGNTIYF.

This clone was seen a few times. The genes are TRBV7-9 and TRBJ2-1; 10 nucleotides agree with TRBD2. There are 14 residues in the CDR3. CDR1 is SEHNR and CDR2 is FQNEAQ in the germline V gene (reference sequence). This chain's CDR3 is CAERLAGVVNEQFF. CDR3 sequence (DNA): TGTGCAGAGCGGCTAGCGGGAGTGGTCAATGAGCAGTTCTTC.

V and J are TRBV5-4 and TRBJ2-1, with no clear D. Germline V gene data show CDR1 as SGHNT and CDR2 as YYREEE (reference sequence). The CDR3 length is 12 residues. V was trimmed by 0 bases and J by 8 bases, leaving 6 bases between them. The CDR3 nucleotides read TGTGCCAGCAGCTTGGGGCGGTATGAGCAGTTCTTC. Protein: CASSLGRYEQFF.

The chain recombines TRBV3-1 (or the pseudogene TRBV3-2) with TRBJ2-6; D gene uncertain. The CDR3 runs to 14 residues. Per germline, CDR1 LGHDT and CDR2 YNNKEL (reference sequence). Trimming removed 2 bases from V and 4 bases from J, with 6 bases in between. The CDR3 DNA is TGTGCCAGCAGCCAATTCCTAGGGGCCAACGTCCTGACTTTC. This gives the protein CASSQFLGANVLTF.

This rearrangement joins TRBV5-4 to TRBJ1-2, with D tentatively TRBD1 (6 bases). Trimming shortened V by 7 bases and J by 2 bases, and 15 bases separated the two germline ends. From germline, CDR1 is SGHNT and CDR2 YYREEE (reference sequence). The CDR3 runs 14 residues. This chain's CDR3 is CASASDSWNYGYTF. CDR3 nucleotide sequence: TGTGCCAGCGCCTCGGACAGTTGGAACTATGGCTACACCTTC. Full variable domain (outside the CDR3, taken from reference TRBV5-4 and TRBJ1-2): ETGVTQSPTHLIKTRGQQVTLRCSSQSGHNTVSWYQQALGQGPQFIFQYYREEENGRGNFPPRFSGLQFPNYSSELNVNALELDDSALYLCASASDSWNYGYTFGSGTRLTVV.

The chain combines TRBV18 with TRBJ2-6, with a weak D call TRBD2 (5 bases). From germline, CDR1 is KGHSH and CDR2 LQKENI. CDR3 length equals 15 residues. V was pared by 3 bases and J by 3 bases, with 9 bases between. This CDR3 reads CASSPLEGGANVLTF. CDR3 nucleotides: TGTGCCAGCTCACCCCTTGAGGGTGGGGCCAACGTCCTGACTTTC.

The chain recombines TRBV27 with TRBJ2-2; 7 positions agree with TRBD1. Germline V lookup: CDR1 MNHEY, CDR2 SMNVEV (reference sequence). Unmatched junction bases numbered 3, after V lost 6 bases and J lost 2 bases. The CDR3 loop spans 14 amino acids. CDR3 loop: CASRGTANTGELFF. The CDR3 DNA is TGTGCCAGCAGGGGGACAGCTAACACCGGGGAGCTGTTTTTT.

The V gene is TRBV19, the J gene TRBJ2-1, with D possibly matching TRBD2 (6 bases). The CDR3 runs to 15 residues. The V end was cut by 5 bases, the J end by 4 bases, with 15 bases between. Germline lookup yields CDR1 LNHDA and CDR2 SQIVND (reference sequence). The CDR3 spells CASSPSWGVYNEQFF. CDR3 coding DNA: TGTGCCAGTAGTCCCAGTTGGGGGGTTTACAATGAGCAGTTCTTC.

Here the CDR3 reads CASSESGGGGDEHNEQFF. For the CDR3, the DNA is TGTGCCAGCAGTGAGTCGGGAGGGGGCGGCGACGAACACAATGAGCAGTTCTTC. The gene calls are TRBV25-1 and TRBJ2-1, with a weak D call TRBD2 (8 bases). Between the trimmed V and J ends, which lost 3 bases and 5 bases, there was a span of 23 bases. Germline CDR1 is MGHDK and CDR2 is SYGVNS. This CDR3 comprises 18 residues.

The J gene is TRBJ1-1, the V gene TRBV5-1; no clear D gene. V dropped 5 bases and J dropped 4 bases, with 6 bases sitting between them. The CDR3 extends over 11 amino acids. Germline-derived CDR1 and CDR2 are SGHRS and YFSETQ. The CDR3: CASRGPTEAFF. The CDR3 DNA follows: TGCGCCAGCAGGGGCCCCACTGAAGCTTTCTTT.

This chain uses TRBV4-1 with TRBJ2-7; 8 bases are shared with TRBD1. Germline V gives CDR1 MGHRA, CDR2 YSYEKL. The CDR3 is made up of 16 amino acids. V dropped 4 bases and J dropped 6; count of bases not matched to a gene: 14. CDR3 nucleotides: TGCGCCAGCAGCCCCCCTCCGGGGACAGGCTCGTTCGAGCAGTACTTC. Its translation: CASSPPPGTGSFEQYF.

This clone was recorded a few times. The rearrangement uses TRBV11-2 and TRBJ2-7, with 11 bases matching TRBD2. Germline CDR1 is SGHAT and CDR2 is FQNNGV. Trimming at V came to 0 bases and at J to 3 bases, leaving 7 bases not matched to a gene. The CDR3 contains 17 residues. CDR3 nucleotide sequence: TGTGCCAGCAGCTTAGACCCATCTAGCGGGGGGCTCTACGAGCAGTACTTC. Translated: CASSLDPSSGGLYEQYF.

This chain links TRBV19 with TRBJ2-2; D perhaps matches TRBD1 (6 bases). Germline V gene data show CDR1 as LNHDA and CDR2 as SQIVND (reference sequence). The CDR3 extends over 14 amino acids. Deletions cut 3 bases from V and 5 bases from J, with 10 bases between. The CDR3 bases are TGTGCCAGTAGTATTCCGGGACATACCGGGGAGCTGTTTTTT. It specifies CASSIPGHTGELFF. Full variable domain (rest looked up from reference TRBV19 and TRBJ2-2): DGGITQSPKYLFRKEGQNVTLSCEQNLNHDAMYWYRQDPGQGLRLIYYSQIVNDFQKGDIAEGYSVSREKKESFPLTVTSAQKNPTAFYLCASSIPGHTGELFFGEGSRLTVL.

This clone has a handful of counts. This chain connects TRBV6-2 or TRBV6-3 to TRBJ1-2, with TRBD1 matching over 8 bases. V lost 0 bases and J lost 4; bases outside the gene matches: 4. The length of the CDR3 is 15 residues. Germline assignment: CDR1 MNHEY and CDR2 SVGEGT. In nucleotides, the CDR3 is TGTGCCAGCAGTTACTCGGACAGGGTGGCCTATGGCTACACCTTC. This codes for CASSYSDRVAYGYTF.

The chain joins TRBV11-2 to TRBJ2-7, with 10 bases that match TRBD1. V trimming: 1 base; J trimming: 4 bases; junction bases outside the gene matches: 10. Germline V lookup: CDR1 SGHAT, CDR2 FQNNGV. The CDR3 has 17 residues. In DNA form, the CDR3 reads TGTGCCAGCAGCTTAGTCCCGGGACAGGGGAGTGGGTACGAGCAGTACTTC. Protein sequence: CASSLVPGQGSGYEQYF.